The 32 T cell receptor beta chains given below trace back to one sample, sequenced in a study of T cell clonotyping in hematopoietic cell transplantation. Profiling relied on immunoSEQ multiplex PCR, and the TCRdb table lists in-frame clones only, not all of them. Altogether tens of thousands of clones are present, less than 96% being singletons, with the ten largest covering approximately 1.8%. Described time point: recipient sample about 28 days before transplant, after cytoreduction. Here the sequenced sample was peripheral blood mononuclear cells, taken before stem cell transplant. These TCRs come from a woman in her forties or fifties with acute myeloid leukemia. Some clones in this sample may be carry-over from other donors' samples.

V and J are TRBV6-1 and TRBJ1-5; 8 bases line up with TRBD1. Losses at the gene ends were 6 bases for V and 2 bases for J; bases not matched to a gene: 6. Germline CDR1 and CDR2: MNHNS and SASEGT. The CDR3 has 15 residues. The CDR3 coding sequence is TGTGCCAGCAGCGGAGTGACAGGGGGCAATCAGCCCCAGCATTTT. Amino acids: CASSGVTGGNQPQHF.

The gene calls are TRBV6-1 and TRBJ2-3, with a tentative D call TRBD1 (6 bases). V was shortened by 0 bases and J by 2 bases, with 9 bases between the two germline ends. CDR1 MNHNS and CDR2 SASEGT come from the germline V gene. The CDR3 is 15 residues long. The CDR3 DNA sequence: TGTGCCAGCAGTGAAGCCGGGACATACACAGATACGCAGTATTTT. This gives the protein CASSEAGTYTDTQYF.

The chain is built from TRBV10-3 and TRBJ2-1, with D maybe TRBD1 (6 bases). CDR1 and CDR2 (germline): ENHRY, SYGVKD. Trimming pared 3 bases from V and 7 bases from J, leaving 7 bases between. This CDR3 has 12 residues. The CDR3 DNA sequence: TGTGCCATCAGTGACAGGGGTAATGAGCAGTTCTTC. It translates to CAISDRGNEQFF.

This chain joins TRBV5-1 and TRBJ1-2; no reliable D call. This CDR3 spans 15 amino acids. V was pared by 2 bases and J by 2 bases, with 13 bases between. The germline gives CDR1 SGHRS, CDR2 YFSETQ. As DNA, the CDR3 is TGCGCCAGCAGCTTATTTGGCAGAATAAACTATGGCTACACCTTC. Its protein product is CASSLFGRINYGYTF.

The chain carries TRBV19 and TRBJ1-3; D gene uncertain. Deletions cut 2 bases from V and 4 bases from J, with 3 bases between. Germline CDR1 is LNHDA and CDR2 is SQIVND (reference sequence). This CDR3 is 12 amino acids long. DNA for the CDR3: TGTGCCAGTAGTATAAGAGGAAACACCATATATTTT. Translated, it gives CASSIRGNTIYF.

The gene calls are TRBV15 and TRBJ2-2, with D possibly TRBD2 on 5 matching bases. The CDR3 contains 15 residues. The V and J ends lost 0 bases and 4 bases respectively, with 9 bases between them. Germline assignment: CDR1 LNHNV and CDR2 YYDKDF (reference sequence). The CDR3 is CATSRDRGTTGELFF. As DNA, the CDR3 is TGTGCCACCAGCAGAGATCGGGGTACCACCGGGGAGCTGTTTTTT.

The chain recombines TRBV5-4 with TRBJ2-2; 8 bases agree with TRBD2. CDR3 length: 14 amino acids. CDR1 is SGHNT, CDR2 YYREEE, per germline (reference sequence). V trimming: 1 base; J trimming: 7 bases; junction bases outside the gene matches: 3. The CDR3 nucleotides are TGTGCCAGCAGCTTGCTAGCGGGTGGCGGGGAGCTGTTTTTT. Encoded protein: CASSLLAGGGELFF.

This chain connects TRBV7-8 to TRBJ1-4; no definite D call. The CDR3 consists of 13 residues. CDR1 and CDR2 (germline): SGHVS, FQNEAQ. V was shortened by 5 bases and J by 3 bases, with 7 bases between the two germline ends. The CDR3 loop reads CASSLDANEKLFF. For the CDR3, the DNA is TGTGCCAGCAGCCTGGATGCTAATGAAAAACTGTTTTTT.

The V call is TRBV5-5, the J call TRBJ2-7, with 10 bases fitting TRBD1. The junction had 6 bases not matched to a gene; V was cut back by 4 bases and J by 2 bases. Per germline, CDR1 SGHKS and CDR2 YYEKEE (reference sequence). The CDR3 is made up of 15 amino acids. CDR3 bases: TGTGCCAGCAGCATCCAGACAGGGGGCACCTACGAGCAGTACTTC. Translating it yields CASSIQTGGTYEQYF.

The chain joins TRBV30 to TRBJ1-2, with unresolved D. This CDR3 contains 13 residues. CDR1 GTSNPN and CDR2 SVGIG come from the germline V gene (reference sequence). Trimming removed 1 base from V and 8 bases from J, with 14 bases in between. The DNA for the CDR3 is TGTGCCTGGAGTGAGGAATCATCTAAAGGCTACACCTTC. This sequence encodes CAWSEESSKGYTF.

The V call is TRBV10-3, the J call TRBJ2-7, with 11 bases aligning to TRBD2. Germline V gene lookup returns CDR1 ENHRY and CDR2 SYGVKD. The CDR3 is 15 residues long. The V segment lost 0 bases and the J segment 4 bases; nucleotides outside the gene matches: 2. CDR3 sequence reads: CAISESVAGGYEQYF. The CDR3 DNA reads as TGTGCCATCAGTGAGTCGGTAGCGGGAGGGTACGAGCAGTACTTC.

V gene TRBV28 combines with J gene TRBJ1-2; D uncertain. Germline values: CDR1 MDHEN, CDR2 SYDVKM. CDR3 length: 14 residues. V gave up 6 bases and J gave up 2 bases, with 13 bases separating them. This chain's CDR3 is CASSPVDRNYGYTF. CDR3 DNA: TGTGCCAGCAGCCCGGTGGACCGAAACTATGGCTACACCTTC.

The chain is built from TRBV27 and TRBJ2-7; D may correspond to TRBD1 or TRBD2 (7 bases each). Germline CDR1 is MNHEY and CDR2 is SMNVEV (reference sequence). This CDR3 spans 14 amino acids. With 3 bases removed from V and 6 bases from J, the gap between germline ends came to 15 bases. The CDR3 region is CASSFRGRDSEQYF. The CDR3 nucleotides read TGTGCCAGCAGTTTCAGGGGGAGGGACTCCGAGCAGTACTTC.

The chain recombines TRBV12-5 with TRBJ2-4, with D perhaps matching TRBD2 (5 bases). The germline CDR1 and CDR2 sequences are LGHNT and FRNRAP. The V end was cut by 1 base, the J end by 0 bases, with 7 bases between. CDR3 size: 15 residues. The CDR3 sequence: CASGLGELAKNIQYF. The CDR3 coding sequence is TGTGCTAGTGGTTTGGGGGAGCTAGCCAAAAACATTCAGTACTTC.

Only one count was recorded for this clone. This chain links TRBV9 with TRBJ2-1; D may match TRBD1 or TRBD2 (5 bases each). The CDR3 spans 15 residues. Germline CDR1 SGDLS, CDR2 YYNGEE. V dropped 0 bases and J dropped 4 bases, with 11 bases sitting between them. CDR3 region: CASSVEGRNYNEQFF. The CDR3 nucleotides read TGTGCCAGCAGCGTAGAGGGACGGAATTACAATGAGCAGTTCTTC.

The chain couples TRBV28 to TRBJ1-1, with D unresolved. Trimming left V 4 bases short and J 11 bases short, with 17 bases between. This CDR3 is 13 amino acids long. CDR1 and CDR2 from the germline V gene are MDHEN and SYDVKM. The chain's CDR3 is CASSSERPRTAFF. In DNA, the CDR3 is TGTGCCAGCAGTTCGGAAAGGCCCCGAACGGCTTTCTTT. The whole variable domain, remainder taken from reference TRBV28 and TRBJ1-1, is DVKVTQSSRYLVKRTGEKVFLECVQDMDHENMFWYRQDPGLGLRLIYFSYDVKMKEKGDIPEGYSVSREKKERFSLILESASTNQTSMYLCASSSERPRTAFFGQGTRLTVV.

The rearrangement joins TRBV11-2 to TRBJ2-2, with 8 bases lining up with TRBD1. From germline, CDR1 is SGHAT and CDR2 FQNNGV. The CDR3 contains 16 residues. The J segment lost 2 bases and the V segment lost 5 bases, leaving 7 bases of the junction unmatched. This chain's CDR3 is CASSGRTGQNTGELFF. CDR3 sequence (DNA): TGTGCCAGCAGCGGAAGGACAGGGCAAAACACCGGGGAGCTGTTTTTT. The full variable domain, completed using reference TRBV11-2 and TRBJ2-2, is EAGVAQSPRYKIIEKRQSVAFWCNPISGHATLYWYQQILGQGPKLLIQFQNNGVVDDSQLPKDRFSAERLKGVDSTLKIQPAKLEDSAVYLCASSGRTGQNTGELFFGEGSRLTVL.

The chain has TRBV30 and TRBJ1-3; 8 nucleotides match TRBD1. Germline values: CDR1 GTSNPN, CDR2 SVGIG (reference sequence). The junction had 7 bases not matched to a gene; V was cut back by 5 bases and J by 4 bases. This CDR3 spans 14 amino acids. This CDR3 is CAWGQGNTGNTIYF. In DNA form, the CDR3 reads TGTGCCTGGGGACAGGGAAATACAGGAAACACCATATATTTT.

CDR3 in DNA: TGTGCCAGCAGCTTAGACACGCGGGGGGCTAGCGGGACGTCCAATGAGCAGTTCTTC. The encoded protein is CASSLDTRGASGTSNEQFF. V gene TRBV7-6 combines with J gene TRBJ2-1; 9 nucleotides align to TRBD2. The CDR3 totals 19 residues. Per germline, CDR1 SGHVS and CDR2 FNYEAQ. V shed 1 base and J 6 bases; nucleotides not matched to a gene: 16.

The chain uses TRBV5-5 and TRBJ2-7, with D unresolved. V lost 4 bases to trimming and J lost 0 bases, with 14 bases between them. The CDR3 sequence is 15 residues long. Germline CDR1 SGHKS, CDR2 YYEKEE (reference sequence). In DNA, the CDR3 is TGTGCCAGCAGCCCCGAATGGTCCAACTCCTACGAGCAGTACTTC. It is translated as CASSPEWSNSYEQYF.

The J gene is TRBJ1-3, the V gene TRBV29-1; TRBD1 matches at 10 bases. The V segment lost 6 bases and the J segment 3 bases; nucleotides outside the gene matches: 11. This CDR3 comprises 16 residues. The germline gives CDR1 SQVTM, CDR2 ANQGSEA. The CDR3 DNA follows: TGCAGCGTCCTCGCCCTGGACAGGGGGGATGGAAACACCATATATTTT. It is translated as CSVLALDRGDGNTIYF. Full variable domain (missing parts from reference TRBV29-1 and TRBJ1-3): SAVISQKPSRDICQRGTSLTIQCQVDSQVTMMFWYRQQPGQSLTLIATANQGSEATYESGFVIDKFPISRPNLTFSTLTVSNMSPEDSSIYLCSVLALDRGDGNTIYFGEGSWLTVV.

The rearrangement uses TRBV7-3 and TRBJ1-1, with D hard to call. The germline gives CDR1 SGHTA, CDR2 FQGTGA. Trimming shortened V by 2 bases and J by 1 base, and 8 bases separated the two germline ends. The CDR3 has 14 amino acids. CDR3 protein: CASSLSDGNTEAFF. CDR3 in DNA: TGTGCCAGCAGCTTATCGGACGGGAACACTGAAGCTTTCTTT.

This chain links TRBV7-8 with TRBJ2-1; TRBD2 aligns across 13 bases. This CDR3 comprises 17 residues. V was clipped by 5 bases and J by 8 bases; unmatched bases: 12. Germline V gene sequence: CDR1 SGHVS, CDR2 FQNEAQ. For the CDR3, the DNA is TGTGCCAGCAGCCCCTGGACTAGCGGGAGTTTGGGCGATGAGCAGTTCTTC. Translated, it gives CASSPWTSGSLGDEQFF.

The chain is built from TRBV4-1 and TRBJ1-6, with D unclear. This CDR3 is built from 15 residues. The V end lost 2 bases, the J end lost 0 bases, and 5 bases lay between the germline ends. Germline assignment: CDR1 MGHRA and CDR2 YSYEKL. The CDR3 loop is CASSQPSSYNSPLHF. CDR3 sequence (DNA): TGCGCCAGCAGCCAACCGAGCTCCTATAATTCACCCCTCCACTTT.

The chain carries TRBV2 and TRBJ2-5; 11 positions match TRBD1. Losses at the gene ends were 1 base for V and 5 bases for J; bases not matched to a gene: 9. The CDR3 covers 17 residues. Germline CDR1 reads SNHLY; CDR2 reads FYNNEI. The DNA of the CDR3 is TGTGCCAGCAGTGAAGAGCCCTCGGGACAGGGGGACGAGACCCAGTACTTC. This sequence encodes CASSEEPSGQGDETQYF.

CDR3 sequence reads: CASSMSLGQGYGQPQHF. CDR3 coding DNA: TGTGCCAGTAGTATGTCTCTAGGACAGGGCTATGGCCAGCCCCAGCATTTT. The chain uses TRBV19 and TRBJ1-5; 8 nucleotides line up with TRBD1. Germline-derived CDR1 and CDR2 are LNHDA and SQIVND (reference sequence). J was trimmed by 7 bases and V by 3 bases; bases with no gene match: 14. CDR3 length: 17 residues.

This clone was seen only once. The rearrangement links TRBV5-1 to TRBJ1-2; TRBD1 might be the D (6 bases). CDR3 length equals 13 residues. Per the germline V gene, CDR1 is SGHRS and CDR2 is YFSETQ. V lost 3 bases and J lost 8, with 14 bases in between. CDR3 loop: CASSSTGSRGYTF. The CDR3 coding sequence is TGCGCCAGCAGCTCGACAGGATCTAGAGGCTACACCTTC.

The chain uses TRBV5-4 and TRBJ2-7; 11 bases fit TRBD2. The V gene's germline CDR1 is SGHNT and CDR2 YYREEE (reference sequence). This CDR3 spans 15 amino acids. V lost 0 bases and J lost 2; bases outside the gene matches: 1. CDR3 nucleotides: TGTGCCAGCAGCTTGGAACTAGCGGGAGCCTACGAGCAGTACTTC. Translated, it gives CASSLELAGAYEQYF.

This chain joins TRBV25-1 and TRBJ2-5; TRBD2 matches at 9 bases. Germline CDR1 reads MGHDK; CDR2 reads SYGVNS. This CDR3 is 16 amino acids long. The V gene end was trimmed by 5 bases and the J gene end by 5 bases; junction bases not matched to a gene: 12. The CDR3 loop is CASSSPAGGRRETQYF. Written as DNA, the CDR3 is TGTGCCAGCAGTTCTCCCGCGGGGGGGCGCAGGGAGACCCAGTACTTC. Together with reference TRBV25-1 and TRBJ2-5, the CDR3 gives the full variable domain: EADIYQTPRYLVIGTGKKITLECSQTMGHDKMYWYQQDPGMELHLIHYSYGVNSTEKGDLSSESTVSRIRTEHFPLTLESARPSHTSQYLCASSSPAGGRRETQYFGPGTRLLVL.

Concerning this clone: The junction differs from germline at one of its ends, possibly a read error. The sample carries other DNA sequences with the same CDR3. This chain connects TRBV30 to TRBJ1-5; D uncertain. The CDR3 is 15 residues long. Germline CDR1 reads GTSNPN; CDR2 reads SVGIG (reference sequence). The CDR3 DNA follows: TGTGCCTGGAGTGCTACGGAATATAGCAATCAGCCTCAGCATTTT. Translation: CAWSATEYSNQPQHF.

The CDR3 region is CASGEGGKSYEQYF. CDR3 sequence (DNA): TGCGCCAGCGGGGAGGGTGGGAAGTCCTACGAGCAGTACTTC. J is TRBJ2-7 and V is TRBV5-1; 7 positions agree with TRBD2. Looked up from germline, CDR1 is SGHRS and CDR2 is YFSETQ. The trim removed 7 bases at V and 1 base at J, leaving 8 bases unmatched. The CDR3 covers 14 residues.

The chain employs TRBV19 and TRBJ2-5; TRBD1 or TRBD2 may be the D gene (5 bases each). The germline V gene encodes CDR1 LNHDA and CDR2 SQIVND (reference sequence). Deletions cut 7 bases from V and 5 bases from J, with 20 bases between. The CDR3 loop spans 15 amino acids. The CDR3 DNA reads TGTGCCAGTACCATTATGCCGGGACCCCAGGAGACCCAGTACTTC. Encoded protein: CASTIMPGPQETQYF. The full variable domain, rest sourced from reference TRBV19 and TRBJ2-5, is DGGITQSPKYLFRKEGQNVTLSCEQNLNHDAMYWYRQDPGQGLRLIYYSQIVNDFQKGDIAEGYSVSREKKESFPLTVTSAQKNPTAFYLCASTIMPGPQETQYFGPGTRLLVL.